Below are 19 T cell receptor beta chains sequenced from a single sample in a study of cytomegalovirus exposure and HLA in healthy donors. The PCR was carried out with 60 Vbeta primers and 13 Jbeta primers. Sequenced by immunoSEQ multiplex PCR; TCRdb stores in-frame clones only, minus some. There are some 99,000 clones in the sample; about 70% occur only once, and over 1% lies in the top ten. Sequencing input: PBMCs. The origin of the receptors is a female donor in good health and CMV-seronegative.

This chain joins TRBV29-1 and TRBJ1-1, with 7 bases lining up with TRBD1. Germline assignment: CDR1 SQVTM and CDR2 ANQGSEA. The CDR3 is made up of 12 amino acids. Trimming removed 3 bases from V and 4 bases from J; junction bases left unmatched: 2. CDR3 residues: CSVEDRLTEAFF. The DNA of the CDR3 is TGCAGCGTTGAGGACAGGCTCACTGAAGCTTTCTTT. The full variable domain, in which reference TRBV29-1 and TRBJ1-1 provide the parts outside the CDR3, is SAVISQKPSRDICQRGTSLTIQCQVDSQVTMMFWYRQQPGQSLTLIATANQGSEATYESGFVIDKFPISRPNLTFSTLTVSNMSPEDSSIYLCSVEDRLTEAFFGQGTRLTVV.

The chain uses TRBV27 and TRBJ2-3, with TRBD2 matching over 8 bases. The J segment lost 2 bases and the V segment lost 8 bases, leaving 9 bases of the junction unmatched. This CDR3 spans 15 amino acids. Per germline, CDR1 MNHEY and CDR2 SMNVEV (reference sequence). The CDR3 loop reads CASVSREALTDTQYF. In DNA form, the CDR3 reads TGTGCCAGCGTATCGCGGGAGGCCCTCACAGATACGCAGTATTTT.

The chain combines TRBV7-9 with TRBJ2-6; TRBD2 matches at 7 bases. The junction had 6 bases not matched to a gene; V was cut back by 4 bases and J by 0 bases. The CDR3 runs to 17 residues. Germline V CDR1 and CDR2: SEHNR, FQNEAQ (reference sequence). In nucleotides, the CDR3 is TGTGCCAGCAGCTGGGCTAGCGGCCGCTCTGGGGCCAACGTCCTGACTTTC. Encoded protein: CASSWASGRSGANVLTF. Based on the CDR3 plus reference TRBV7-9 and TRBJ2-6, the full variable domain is DTGVSQNPRHKITKRGQNVTFRCDPISEHNRLYWYRQTLGQGPEFLTYFQNEAQLEKSRLLSDRFSAERPKGSFSTLEIQRTEQGDSAMYLCASSWASGRSGANVLTFGAGSRLTVL.

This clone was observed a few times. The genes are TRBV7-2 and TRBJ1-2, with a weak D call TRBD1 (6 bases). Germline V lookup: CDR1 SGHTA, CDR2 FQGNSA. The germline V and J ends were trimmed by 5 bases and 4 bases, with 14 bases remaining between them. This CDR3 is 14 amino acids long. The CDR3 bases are TGTGCCAGCAGCCCTTGGCCAGGGGCCTATGGCTACACCTTC. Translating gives CASSPWPGAYGYTF.

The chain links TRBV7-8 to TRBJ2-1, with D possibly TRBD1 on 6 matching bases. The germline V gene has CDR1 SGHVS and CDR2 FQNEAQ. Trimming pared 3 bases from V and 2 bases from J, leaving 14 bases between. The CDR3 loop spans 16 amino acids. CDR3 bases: TGTGCCAGCAGCTTGGGGGACACTGTTACCTACAATGAGCAGTTCTTC. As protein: CASSLGDTVTYNEQFF.

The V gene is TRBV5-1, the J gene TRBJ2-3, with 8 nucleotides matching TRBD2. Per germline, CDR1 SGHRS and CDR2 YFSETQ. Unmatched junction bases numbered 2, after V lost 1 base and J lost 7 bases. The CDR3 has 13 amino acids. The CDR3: CASSLREGNTQYF. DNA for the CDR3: TGCGCCAGCAGCTTGCGGGAGGGTAATACGCAGTATTTT.

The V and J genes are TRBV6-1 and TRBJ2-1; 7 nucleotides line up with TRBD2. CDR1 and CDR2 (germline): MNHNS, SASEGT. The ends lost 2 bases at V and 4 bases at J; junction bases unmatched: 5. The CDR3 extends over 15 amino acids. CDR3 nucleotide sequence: TGTGCCAGCAGTGAAATTAGCGGGTCGTACAATGAGCAGTTCTTC. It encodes CASSEISGSYNEQFF.

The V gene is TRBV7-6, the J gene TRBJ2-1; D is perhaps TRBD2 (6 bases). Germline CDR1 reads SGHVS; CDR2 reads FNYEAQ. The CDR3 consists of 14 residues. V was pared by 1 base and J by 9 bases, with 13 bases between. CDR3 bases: TGTGCCAGCAGCTTAGGTACAGCGGGCGGTGAGCAGTTCTTC. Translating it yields CASSLGTAGGEQFF.

CDR3 sequence: CASSPQGEQFF. The CDR3 nucleotides are TGTGCCAGCAGCCCCCAGGGTGAGCAGTTCTTC. The chain links TRBV7-2 to TRBJ2-1; D may be TRBD1 (5 bases). The CDR3 consists of 11 residues. Germline loops: CDR1 SGHTA, CDR2 FQGNSA. V was shortened by 5 bases and J by 9 bases, with 8 bases between the two germline ends.

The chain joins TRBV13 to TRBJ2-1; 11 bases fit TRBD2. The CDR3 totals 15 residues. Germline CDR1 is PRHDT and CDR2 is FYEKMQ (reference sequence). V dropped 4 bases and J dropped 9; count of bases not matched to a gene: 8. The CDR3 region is CASSSVAGGSGEQFF. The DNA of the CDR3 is TGTGCCAGCAGCTCGGTAGCGGGAGGGTCTGGTGAGCAGTTCTTC.

The CDR3: CASSQRANQPQHF. The CDR3 DNA sequence: TGTGCCAGCAGCCAAAGAGCCAATCAGCCCCAGCATTTT. The chain has TRBV21-1 and TRBJ1-5. TRBV21-1 corresponds to a pseudogene. The CDR3 contains 13 residues.

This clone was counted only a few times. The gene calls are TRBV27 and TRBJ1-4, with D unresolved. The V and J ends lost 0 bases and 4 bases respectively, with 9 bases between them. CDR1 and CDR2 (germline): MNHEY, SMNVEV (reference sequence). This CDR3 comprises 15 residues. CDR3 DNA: TGTGCCAGCAGTTTATCGAGGCCGGTTAATGAAAAACTGTTTTTT. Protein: CASSLSRPVNEKLFF.

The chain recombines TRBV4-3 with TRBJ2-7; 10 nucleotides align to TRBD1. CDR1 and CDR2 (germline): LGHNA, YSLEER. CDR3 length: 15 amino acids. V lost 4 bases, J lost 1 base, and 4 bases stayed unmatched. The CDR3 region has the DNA TGCGCCAGCAGCCTCCGGACAGGGGGGTCCTACGAGCAGTACTTC. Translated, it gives CASSLRTGGSYEQYF.

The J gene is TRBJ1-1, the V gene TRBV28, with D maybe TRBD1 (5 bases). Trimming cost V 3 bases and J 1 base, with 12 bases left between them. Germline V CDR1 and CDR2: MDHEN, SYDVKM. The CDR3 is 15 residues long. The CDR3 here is CASSFSGHANTEAFF. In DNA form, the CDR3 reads TGTGCCAGCAGTTTCTCAGGACACGCGAACACTGAAGCTTTCTTT.

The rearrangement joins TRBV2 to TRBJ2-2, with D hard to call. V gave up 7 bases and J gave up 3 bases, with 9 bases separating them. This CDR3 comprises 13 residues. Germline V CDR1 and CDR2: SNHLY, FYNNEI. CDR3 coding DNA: TGTGCCAGCAAAAGAGCTCACACCGGGGAGCTGTTTTTT. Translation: CASKRAHTGELFF.

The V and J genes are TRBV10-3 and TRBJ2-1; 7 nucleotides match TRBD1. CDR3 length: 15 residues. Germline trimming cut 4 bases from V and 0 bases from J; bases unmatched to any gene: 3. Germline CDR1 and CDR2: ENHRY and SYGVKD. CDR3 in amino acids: CAISGGQSSYNEQFF. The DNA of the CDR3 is TGTGCCATCAGTGGGGGACAGAGCTCCTACAATGAGCAGTTCTTC.

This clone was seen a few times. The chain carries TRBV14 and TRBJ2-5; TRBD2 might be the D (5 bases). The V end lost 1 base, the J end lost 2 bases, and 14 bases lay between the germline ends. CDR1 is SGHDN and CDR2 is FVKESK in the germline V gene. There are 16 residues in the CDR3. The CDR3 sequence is CASSQVRPLAQETQYF. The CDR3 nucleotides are TGTGCCAGCAGCCAAGTGCGGCCCCTAGCACAAGAGACCCAGTACTTC.

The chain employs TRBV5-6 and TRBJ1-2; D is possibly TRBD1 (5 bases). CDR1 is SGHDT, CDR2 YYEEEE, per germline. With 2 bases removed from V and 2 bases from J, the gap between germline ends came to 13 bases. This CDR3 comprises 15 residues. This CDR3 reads CASSFSGILNYGYTF. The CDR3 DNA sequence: TGTGCCAGCAGCTTTTCAGGGATCCTAAACTATGGCTACACCTTC.

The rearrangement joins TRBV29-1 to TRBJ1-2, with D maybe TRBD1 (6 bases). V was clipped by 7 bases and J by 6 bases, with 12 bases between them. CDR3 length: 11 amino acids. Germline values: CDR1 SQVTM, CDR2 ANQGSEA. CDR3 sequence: CSERGSDGYTF. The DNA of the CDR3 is TGCAGCGAGAGGGGGTCTGATGGCTACACCTTC. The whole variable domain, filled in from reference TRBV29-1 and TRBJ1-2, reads SAVISQKPSRDICQRGTSLTIQCQVDSQVTMMFWYRQQPGQSLTLIATANQGSEATYESGFVIDKFPISRPNLTFSTLTVSNMSPEDSSIYLCSERGSDGYTFGSGTRLTVV.